A single sample gave rise to the 12 T cell receptor beta chains below, sequenced in a study of T cell responses to AZD1222 COVID-19 vaccine (dated by TCRdb to the early 2020s). Library preparation employed the immunoSEQ multiplex PCR assay. What TCRdb holds here is the immuneACCESS table cut down to in-frame rearrangements. Part of the clones is not present; checked against another copy, under half of the missing clones reflect an unresolved V gene, and the others are unexplained. In all, the sample holds about 72,000 clones, and nearly 90% of those were seen once. The ten largest clonotypes hold about 28% of the sample. The sample's time point label is to be understood as: about 28 days (+/-7) after the second vaccine dose. Specimen: peripheral blood, collected 28 days after the second AZD1222 dose. These receptors originate from an adult who received the AZD1222 COVID-19 vaccine.

The V and J genes are TRBV5-5 and TRBJ1-1; D is possibly TRBD1 (5 bases). The CDR3 has 13 residues. The ends were cut back, 4 bases at V and 4 bases at J, with 11 bases in the middle. CDR1 and CDR2 (germline): SGHKS, YYEKEE (reference sequence). The CDR3 DNA follows: TGTGCCAGCAGCACGACGGGGGGCACTGAAGCTTTCTTT. This codes for CASSTTGGTEAFF.

This rearrangement joins TRBV2 to TRBJ1-4; 11 nucleotides match TRBD1. Trimming removed 5 bases from V and 7 bases from J; junction bases left unmatched: 6. Germline lookup yields CDR1 SNHLY and CDR2 FYNNEI. This CDR3 comprises 15 residues. The CDR3 is CASSRAGTGGEKLFF. The CDR3 DNA reads as TGTGCCAGCAGTAGGGCCGGGACAGGGGGTGAAAAACTGTTTTTT.

This clone was seen just once. This CDR3 reads CASSAGTSADTQYF. For the CDR3, the DNA is TGTGCCAGCAGCGCCGGGACATCGGCAGATACGCAGTATTTT. The rearrangement links TRBV7-3 to TRBJ2-3; a weak D match, TRBD1 (6 bases). The germline CDR1 and CDR2 sequences are SGHTA and FQGTGA. CDR3 size: 14 residues. The V and J ends lost 5 bases and 4 bases respectively, with 13 bases between them.

The V call is TRBV5-4, the J call TRBJ2-4, with 10 bases matching TRBD1. V trimming: 3 bases; J trimming: 8 bases; junction bases outside the gene matches: 5. This CDR3 has 14 amino acids. Germline V gives CDR1 SGHNT, CDR2 YYREEE (reference sequence). The CDR3 is CASSSTGGLDIQYF. CDR3 nucleotide sequence: TGTGCCAGCAGCTCGACAGGGGGCCTGGACATTCAGTACTTC.

This sequence joins TRBV6-1 and TRBJ2-5; D possibly corresponds to TRBD2 (7 bases). The germline V and J ends were trimmed by 2 bases and 5 bases, with 15 bases remaining between them. Germline V CDR1 and CDR2: MNHNS, SASEGT. The CDR3 sequence is 15 residues long. This CDR3 reads CASSERRRGPETQYF. CDR3 coding DNA: TGTGCCAGCAGTGAAAGGCGGCGGGGGCCGGAGACCCAGTACTTC.

The chain has TRBV18 and TRBJ2-3; D not certain. The CDR3 has 12 amino acids. CDR1 KGHSH and CDR2 LQKENI come from the germline V gene. Trimming took 2 bases from V and 2 from J, leaving 2 bases between them. In DNA, the CDR3 is TGTGCCAGCTCACCAGACACAGATACGCAGTATTTT. The encoded protein is CASSPDTDTQYF.

This chain connects TRBV19 to TRBJ2-3, with 7 bases identical to TRBD1. The CDR3 totals 15 residues. V gave up 4 bases and J gave up 2 bases; unmatched junction bases: 6. The germline gives CDR1 LNHDA, CDR2 SQIVND (reference sequence). The CDR3 DNA is TGTGCCAGTAGTACGGGACAGACTTTCACAGATACGCAGTATTTT. The encoded protein is CASSTGQTFTDTQYF.

V usage is TRBV11-2 and J usage is TRBJ2-5, with 7 bases matching TRBD2. The CDR3 has 17 amino acids. Germline CDR1 and CDR2: SGHAT and FQNNGV. V was pared by 1 base and J by 7 bases, with 15 bases of the junction left unmatched. The chain's CDR3 is CASSLAGVPGGFGTQYF. CDR3 bases: TGTGCCAGCAGCTTAGCCGGGGTACCCGGGGGGTTTGGGACCCAGTACTTC.

V gene TRBV10-2 combines with J gene TRBJ2-7; possibly TRBD2 for D (7 bases). The V end lost 0 bases, the J end lost 3 bases, and 12 bases lay between the germline ends. Looked up from germline, CDR1 is WSHSY and CDR2 is SAAADI. This CDR3 comprises 15 residues. The CDR3 reads CASSESEGGVYEQYF. The CDR3 DNA sequence: TGCGCCAGCAGTGAGTCGGAGGGGGGGGTCTACGAGCAGTACTTC.

The J gene is TRBJ1-2, the V gene TRBV2, with a weak D call TRBD1 (6 bases). In germline, CDR1 is SNHLY, CDR2 FYNNEI. The germline V and J ends were trimmed by 6 bases and 4 bases, with 18 bases remaining between them. The CDR3 has 15 amino acids. CDR3 protein: CASRKRGGIGYGYTF. In nucleotides, the CDR3 is TGTGCCAGCAGAAAGAGGGGGGGTATCGGCTATGGCTACACCTTC.

The chain has TRBV2 and TRBJ2-7; D not certain. Trimming took 6 bases from V and 4 from J, leaving 4 bases between them. From germline, CDR1 is SNHLY and CDR2 FYNNEI. The CDR3 sequence is 10 residues long. The CDR3 is CASREYEQYF. Written as DNA, the CDR3 is TGTGCCAGCAGAGAATACGAGCAGTACTTC.

The CDR3 bases are TGTGCCAGCAGCCCGCGGTGGACTAGCGACGGCGGGCAGTACTTC. It codes for CASSPRWTSDGGQYF. V usage is TRBV3-1 (or the pseudogene TRBV3-2) and J usage is TRBJ2-7; 9 bases fit TRBD2. Germline V gives CDR1 LGHDT, CDR2 YNNKEL (reference sequence). After removal of 4 bases from V and 9 bases from J, the junction contained 13 bases not matched to a gene. The CDR3 has 15 amino acids.